This is a list of T cell receptor beta chains from one sample in a study of T cell repertoires in cytomegalovirus infection. MiXCR was run by TCRdb on the reads, yielding one entry per CDR3 protein. The sample yields roughly 730,000 distinct CDR3 sequences, around a third seen once. These receptors lack a known antigen. The material sequenced was cultured PBMCs, taken from culture after CMV antigen stimulation. All receptors come from a human donor in good health (CMV status not recorded). Some clones in this sample may be carry-over from other donors' samples. CDR3s include the opening cysteine and the closing phenylalanine or tryptophan. Each record gives: clone size, V gene, J gene, D gene, CDR3 protein, CDR3 DNA. The D gene is left open where the match is weak. Expanded clones get a size class; other rows say once, few or many, or leave the size out.

clone size: NA
V gene: TRBV12-5
J gene: TRBJ2-7
D gene: NA
CDR3 protein: CASGLAPYEQYF
CDR3 DNA: TGTGCTAGTGGTTTGGCCCCCTACGAGCAGTACTTC

clone size: many
V gene: TRBV6-6
J gene: TRBJ2-3
D gene: TRBD2
CDR3 protein: CASRLAGGTDTQYF
CDR3 DNA: TGTGCCAGTAGACTAGCGGGGGGCACAGATACGCAGTATTTT

clone size: few
V gene: TRBV12-3/TRBV12-4
J gene: TRBJ2-1
D gene: TRBD2
CDR3 protein: CASSSGLALSYNEQFF
CDR3 DNA: TGTGCCAGCAGTTCGGGACTAGCCCTCTCCTACAATGAGCAGTTCTTC

clone size: NA
V gene: TRBV7-2
J gene: TRBJ1-3
D gene: NA
CDR3 protein: CASSEWGGSGNTIYF
CDR3 DNA: TGTGCCAGCAGCGAGTGGGGGGGCTCTGGAAACACCATATATTTT

clone size: many
V gene: TRBV7-2
J gene: TRBJ2-5
D gene: NA
CDR3 protein: CASSSGPRETQYF
CDR3 DNA: TGTGCCAGCAGTTCAGGACCGCGAGAGACCCAGTACTTC

clone size: few
V gene: TRBV4-2
J gene: TRBJ1-4
D gene: NA
CDR3 protein: CASSQAALATNEKLFF
CDR3 DNA: TGTGCCAGCAGCCAGGCCGCCCTCGCAACTAATGAAAAACTGTTTTTT

clone size: NA
V gene: TRBV7-2
J gene: TRBJ2-2
D gene: TRBD1
CDR3 protein: CASSVGWDREAGELFF
CDR3 DNA: TGTGCCAGCAGCGTAGGGTGGGACAGGGAGGCCGGGGAGCTGTTTTTT

clone size: NA
V gene: TRBV7-6
J gene: TRBJ2-7
D gene: NA
CDR3 protein: CASSSNAGGSYEQYF
CDR3 DNA: TGTGCCAGCAGCTCCAACGCTGGGGGCTCCTACGAGCAGTACTTC

clone size: many
V gene: TRBV7-8
J gene: TRBJ1-2
D gene: NA
CDR3 protein: CASSLRGSYGYTF
CDR3 DNA: TGTGCCAGCAGCTTACGGGGGAGCTATGGCTACACCTTC

clone size: few
V gene: TRBV7-9
J gene: TRBJ2-5
D gene: TRBD2
CDR3 protein: CASSLHGGAGETQYF
CDR3 DNA: TGTGCCAGCAGCCTGCACGGGGGGGCTGGGGAGACCCAGTACTTC

clone size: few
V gene: TRBV10-3
J gene: TRBJ1-4
D gene: NA
CDR3 protein: CAIEGQADLATNEKLFF
CDR3 DNA: TGTGCCATCGAGGGTCAGGCGGACCTTGCAACTAATGAAAAACTGTTTTTT

clone size: NA
V gene: TRBV7-9
J gene: TRBJ1-5
D gene: NA
CDR3 protein: CASSLGSEISAQHF
CDR3 DNA: TGTGCCAGCAGCTTAGGGTCAGAGATATCAGCCCAGCATTTT

clone size: NA
V gene: TRBV7-9
J gene: TRBJ2-7
D gene: NA
CDR3 protein: CASSLREEQYF
CDR3 DNA: TGTGCCAGCAGCTTAAGGGAGGAGCAGTACTTC

clone size: NA
V gene: TRBV5-1
J gene: TRBJ2-1
D gene: NA
CDR3 protein: CASSLGRPSNEQFF
CDR3 DNA: TGCGCCAGCAGCTTGGGCAGGCCCTCCAATGAGCAGTTCTTC

clone size: few
V gene: TRBV7-9
J gene: TRBJ2-7
D gene: NA
CDR3 protein: CASSPMAGGGYEQYF
CDR3 DNA: TGTGCCAGCAGCCCAATGGCAGGGGGAGGCTACGAGCAGTACTTC

clone size: NA
V gene: TRBV7-8
J gene: TRBJ2-2
D gene: TRBD2
CDR3 protein: CASSLTGSGLATGELFF
CDR3 DNA: TGTGCCAGCAGCCTTACTGGGTCGGGACTAGCTACCGGGGAGCTGTTTTTT

clone size: few
V gene: TRBV7-2
J gene: TRBJ1-2
D gene: TRBD1
CDR3 protein: CASSPYGDRGYGYTF
CDR3 DNA: TGTGCCAGCAGCCCATACGGGGACAGGGGTTATGGCTACACCTTC

clone size: few
V gene: TRBV7-9
J gene: TRBJ2-3
D gene: NA
CDR3 protein: CASRNRVADTQYF
CDR3 DNA: TGTGCCAGCAGAAACAGGGTTGCAGATACGCAGTATTTT

clone size: few
V gene: TRBV6-5
J gene: TRBJ2-1
D gene: TRBD2
CDR3 protein: CASSFLSTSGRADEQFF
CDR3 DNA: TGTGCCAGCAGTTTTCTCTCGACTAGCGGGAGGGCCGATGAGCAGTTCTTC

clone size: NA
V gene: TRBV23-1
J gene: TRBJ2-1
D gene: TRBD2
CDR3 protein: CASQPGVTAGAPYNEQFF
CDR3 DNA: TGCGCCAGTCAACCGGGGGTAACGGCGGGAGCTCCCTACAATGAGCAGTTCTTC

clone size: NA
V gene: TRBV28
J gene: TRBJ1-5
D gene: NA
CDR3 protein: CASSSYRVSGNQPQHF
CDR3 DNA: TGTGCCAGCAGTTCATACCGCGTCTCGGGCAATCAGCCCCAGCATTTT

clone size: NA
V gene: TRBV20-1
J gene: TRBJ2-6
D gene: NA
CDR3 protein: CSASREGGVIGSGANVLTF
CDR3 DNA: TGCAGTGCTAGTAGGGAAGGAGGGGTGATCGGCTCTGGGGCCAACGTCCTGACTTTC

clone size: NA
V gene: TRBV6-1
J gene: TRBJ1-3
D gene: NA
CDR3 protein: CASSLGQGFSGNTIYF
CDR3 DNA: TGTGCCAGCAGCCTTGGACAAGGATTCTCTGGAAACACCATATATTTT

clone size: NA
V gene: TRBV18
J gene: TRBJ2-5
D gene: TRBD2
CDR3 protein: CASSPQTSGSIGGTQYF
CDR3 DNA: TGTGCCAGCTCACCACAAACTAGCGGGAGCATCGGGGGGACCCAGTACTTC

clone size: NA
V gene: TRBV11-2
J gene: TRBJ2-3
D gene: TRBD1
CDR3 protein: CASSWDRDTQYF
CDR3 DNA: TGTGCCAGCAGCTGGGACAGGGACACGCAGTATTTT

clone size: few
V gene: TRBV7-9
J gene: TRBJ2-1
D gene: TRBD2
CDR3 protein: CAVISGYNEQFF
CDR3 DNA: TGTGCCGTTATTAGCGGGTACAATGAGCAGTTCTTC

clone size: few
V gene: TRBV6-6
J gene: TRBJ1-6
D gene: NA
CDR3 protein: CASNGPSRPTLHF
CDR3 DNA: TGTGCCAGCAACGGGCCATCCCGTCCTACCCTCCACTTT

clone size: few
V gene: TRBV4-1
J gene: TRBJ2-7
D gene: TRBD1
CDR3 protein: CASSQGGTGTYEQYF
CDR3 DNA: TGCGCCAGCAGCCAAGGCGGGACAGGTACCTACGAGCAGTACTTC

clone size: few
V gene: TRBV6-2/TRBV6-3
J gene: TRBJ1-4
D gene: NA
CDR3 protein: CASSYDGSSNEKLFF
CDR3 DNA: TGTGCCAGCAGTTACGACGGATCTTCTAATGAAAAACTGTTTTTT

clone size: NA
V gene: TRBV20-1
J gene: TRBJ2-3
D gene: TRBD1
CDR3 protein: CSAQGQGADTQYF
CDR3 DNA: TGCAGTGCTCAAGGACAGGGCGCGGATACGCAGTATTTT

clone size: NA
V gene: TRBV7-2
J gene: TRBJ1-4
D gene: TRBD1
CDR3 protein: CASSLGRGPGEKLFF
CDR3 DNA: TGTGCCAGCAGCTTGGGGAGGGGGCCGGGCGAAAAACTGTTTTTT

clone size: many
V gene: TRBV7-6
J gene: TRBJ1-4
D gene: NA
CDR3 protein: CASSLRRTVNNEKLFF
CDR3 DNA: TGTGCCAGCAGCCTTCGACGGACAGTCAATAATGAAAAACTGTTTTTT

clone size: few
V gene: TRBV7-6
J gene: TRBJ1-2
D gene: TRBD1
CDR3 protein: CASSLAGQASYGYTF
CDR3 DNA: TGTGCCAGCAGCTTAGCGGGACAGGCATCCTATGGCTACACCTTC

clone size: many
V gene: TRBV7-2
J gene: TRBJ2-7
D gene: TRBD2
CDR3 protein: CASSYPAGGRDEQYF
CDR3 DNA: TGTGCCAGCAGCTATCCGGCGGGGGGGCGCGACGAGCAGTACTTC

clone size: many
V gene: TRBV12-3/TRBV12-4
J gene: TRBJ2-2
D gene: NA
CDR3 protein: CASSFSPGETGELFF
CDR3 DNA: TGTGCCAGCAGTTTCAGTCCAGGGGAAACCGGGGAGCTGTTTTTT

clone size: once
V gene: TRBV6-7
J gene: TRBJ2-7
D gene: TRBD2
CDR3 protein: CASSQPGLAGPGGSYEQYF
CDR3 DNA: TGTGCCAGCAGTCAACCGGGACTAGCGGGACCAGGGGGCTCCTACGAGCAGTACTTC

clone size: NA
V gene: TRBV24-1
J gene: TRBJ2-1
D gene: NA
CDR3 protein: CATSDPNYNEQFF
CDR3 DNA: TGTGCCACCAGTGATCCCAACTACAATGAGCAGTTCTTC

clone size: NA
V gene: TRBV7-9
J gene: TRBJ1-4
D gene: NA
CDR3 protein: CASSSSRSEKLFF
CDR3 DNA: TGTGCCAGCAGCTCAAGCCGGAGTGAAAAACTGTTTTTT

clone size: NA
V gene: TRBV27
J gene: TRBJ1-2
D gene: NA
CDR3 protein: CASSLGGTGARRYGYTF
CDR3 DNA: TGTGCCAGCAGTTTGGGGGGAACGGGGGCCCGGAGGTATGGCTACACCTTC

clone size: few
V gene: TRBV20-1
J gene: TRBJ2-1
D gene: TRBD1
CDR3 protein: CSARKQGERVNEQFF
CDR3 DNA: TGCAGTGCTAGGAAACAGGGGGAAAGGGTTAATGAGCAGTTCTTC

clone size: NA
V gene: TRBV20-1
J gene: TRBJ1-6
D gene: NA
CDR3 protein: CSVRQGFGYNSPLHF
CDR3 DNA: TGCAGTGTCCGGCAGGGGTTCGGGTATAATTCACCCCTCCACTTT

clone size: NA
V gene: TRBV7-4
J gene: TRBJ2-2
D gene: TRBD1
CDR3 protein: CASSPPWTGGIGELFF
CDR3 DNA: TGTGCCAGCAGCCCCCCCTGGACAGGGGGCATCGGGGAGCTGTTTTTT

clone size: once
V gene: TRBV18
J gene: TRBJ2-7
D gene: NA
CDR3 protein: CASRGVDDYEQYF
CDR3 DNA: TGTGCCAGCCGCGGGGTGGACGACTACGAGCAGTACTTC

clone size: many
V gene: TRBV7-2
J gene: TRBJ2-1
D gene: NA
CDR3 protein: CASSPKWSSYNEQFF
CDR3 DNA: TGTGCCAGCAGCCCGAAATGGTCCTCCTACAATGAGCAGTTCTTC